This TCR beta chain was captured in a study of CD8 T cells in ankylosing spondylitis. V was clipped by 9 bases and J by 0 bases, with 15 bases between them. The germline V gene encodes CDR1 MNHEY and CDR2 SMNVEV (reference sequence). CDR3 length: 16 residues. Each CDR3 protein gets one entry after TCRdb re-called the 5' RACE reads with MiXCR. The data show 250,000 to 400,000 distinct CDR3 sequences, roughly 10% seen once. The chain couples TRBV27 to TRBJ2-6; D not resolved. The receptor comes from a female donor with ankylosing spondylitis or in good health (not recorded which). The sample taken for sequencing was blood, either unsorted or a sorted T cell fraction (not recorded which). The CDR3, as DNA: TGTGCCAGTACCCAACCTCTGCCCTCTGGGGCCAACGTCCTGACTTTC. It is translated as CASTQPLPSGANVLTF.